This paragraph covers one T cell receptor beta chain sequence. Its matching antigen is unknown. The sample comes from a study of neoadjuvant anti-PD-1 for oral cavity cancer. Study summary: Around day 43, patients without progression received a fourth nivolumab dose before surgery.

This CDR3 is 16 amino acids long. In germline, CDR1 is SGHTA, CDR2 FQGTGA. Trimming removed 3 bases at V and 5 bases at J, with 16 bases between. Using immunoSEQ multiplex PCR, the repertoire was profiled, and TCRdb retains in-frame clones only, with some absent. This table has more than 12,000 clones, roughly 70% appearing once. Study observations and caveats: With three patients per group, TCR findings need larger cohorts. Non-responders to neoadjuvant nivolumab had significantly more clonal PBMC T cells than responders.

The origin of this receptor is a person aged 35 to 85 with oral cavity squamous cell carcinoma. J is TRBJ2-2 and V is TRBV7-3, with a weak D call TRBD2 (6 bases). The specimen was PBMCs, collected before nivolumab (anti-PD-1) treatment. Here the CDR3 DNA reads TGTGCCAGCAGCTTCCCCCGAGGAGGGCAGACCGGGGAGCTGTTTTTT. The encoded protein is CASSFPRGGQTGELFF.